Presented here are 21 T cell receptor beta chains from one specimen sequenced in a study of T cell changes during pregnancy in multiple sclerosis. Repertoires were generated with immunoSEQ multiplex PCR, while TCRdb's copy carries only in-frame clones and drops some. The sample has tens of thousands of clones; 92% are singletons. Sample: peripheral blood, taken in the third trimester of pregnancy. These TCRs come from a female donor in good health, enrolled as a control in a pregnancy study.

In its sample, this clone was seen once. V is TRBV7-9 and J is TRBJ2-2, with a tentative D call TRBD2 (6 bases). The germline CDR1 and CDR2 sequences are SEHNR and FQNEAQ (reference sequence). This CDR3 has 16 residues. The V end was cut by 5 bases, the J end by 8 bases, with 21 bases between. In DNA, the CDR3 is TGTGCCAGCAGCCTCACCGGGGGACCGCATCAGGGGGAGCTGTTTTTT. Translation: CASSLTGGPHQGELFF. The entire variable domain, with the rest obtained from reference TRBV7-9 and TRBJ2-2, is as follows: DTGVSQNPRHKITKRGQNVTFRCDPISEHNRLYWYRQTLGQGPEFLTYFQNEAQLEKSRLLSDRFSAERPKGSFSTLEIQRTEQGDSAMYLCASSLTGGPHQGELFFGEGSRLTVL.

The chain is built from TRBV18 and TRBJ2-1; D is unresolved. The germline gives CDR1 KGHSH, CDR2 LQKENI. V was trimmed by 3 bases and J by 0 bases, leaving 9 bases between them. The CDR3 is made up of 15 amino acids. CDR3 in amino acids: CASSPSSSSYNEQFF. CDR3 in DNA: TGTGCCAGCTCACCCTCGTCGAGCTCCTACAATGAGCAGTTCTTC.

A single count supports this clone. This chain connects TRBV5-6 to TRBJ2-2; a possible D gene is TRBD2 (6 bases). The V end lost 4 bases, the J end lost 1 base, and 11 bases lay between the germline ends. The CDR3 contains 15 residues. Germline V CDR1 and CDR2: SGHDT, YYEEEE. CDR3 loop: CASSPGTQNTGELFF. CDR3 sequence (DNA): TGTGCCAGCAGCCCCGGGACTCAGAACACCGGGGAGCTGTTTTTT.

The rearrangement joins TRBV28 to TRBJ2-7, with TRBD1 identical over 9 bases. Germline CDR1 is MDHEN and CDR2 is SYDVKM. The CDR3 is 12 amino acids. V was clipped by 8 bases and J by 5 bases; unmatched bases: 4. CDR3 sequence reads: CASVGQGNEQYF. The CDR3 nucleotides are TGTGCCAGCGTTGGACAGGGGAACGAGCAGTACTTC.

The chain combines TRBV30 with TRBJ1-6, with 10 bases that match TRBD1. After removal of 1 base from V and 9 bases from J, the junction contained 9 bases not matched to a gene. Per the germline V gene, CDR1 is GTSNPN and CDR2 is SVGIG (reference sequence). The CDR3 sequence is 16 residues long. The CDR3 DNA reads TGTGCCTGGAGTGCCGTAACCGGGACAGGGGCTTCACCCCTCCACTTT. Translating it yields CAWSAVTGTGASPLHF.

The chain uses TRBV28 and TRBJ2-1; TRBD2 matches at 8 bases. CDR3 length equals 16 residues. CDR1 and CDR2 from the germline V gene are MDHEN and SYDVKM. V lost 4 bases to trimming and J lost 7 bases; unmatched junction nucleotides: 12. The CDR3 here is CASSSAGATKGNEQFF. The CDR3 bases are TGTGCCAGCAGTTCAGCGGGAGCAACCAAGGGGAATGAGCAGTTCTTC.

The chain joins TRBV7-9 to TRBJ1-4, with a weak D call TRBD1 (6 bases). V was shortened by 3 bases and J by 8 bases, with 16 bases between the two germline ends. CDR1 and CDR2 from the germline V gene are SEHNR and FQNEAQ (reference sequence). CDR3 length equals 15 residues. The CDR3 loop is CASSLNGQRMEKLFF. The CDR3 DNA sequence: TGTGCCAGCAGCTTGAATGGACAGCGGATGGAAAAACTGTTTTTT.

The rearrangement uses TRBV7-3 and TRBJ2-7; 12 nucleotides align to TRBD1. V dropped 5 bases and J dropped 5; count of bases not matched to a gene: 7. This CDR3 is built from 15 residues. Germline CDR1 reads SGHTA; CDR2 reads FQGTGA. CDR3 amino acids: CASSPGTGGLNEQYF. The CDR3 coding sequence is TGTGCCAGCAGCCCTGGGACAGGGGGCTTAAACGAGCAGTACTTC.

The chain has TRBV5-1 and TRBJ2-1; 12 bases are shared with TRBD2. This CDR3 has 16 residues. V dropped 5 bases and J dropped 9; count of bases not matched to a gene: 12. Germline CDR1 reads SGHRS; CDR2 reads YFSETQ. CDR3 amino acids: CASRFLASGGAFEQFF. The CDR3 DNA reads as TGCGCCAGCAGGTTCCTAGCTAGCGGGGGGGCTTTTGAGCAGTTCTTC.

The chain has TRBV4-3 and TRBJ1-2; 7 bases map to TRBD1. CDR1 and CDR2 (germline): LGHNA, YSLEER. V lost 1 base to trimming and J lost 5 bases; unmatched junction nucleotides: 1. This CDR3 has 13 amino acids. In DNA, the CDR3 is TGCGCCAGCAGCCAAGCAGGGGGATATGGCTACACCTTC. This codes for CASSQAGGYGYTF.

Here the CDR3 reads CASSNSGRASLGNEQFF. The CDR3 DNA sequence: TGTGCCAGCAGCAACAGCGGGAGGGCATCGCTCGGAAATGAGCAGTTCTTC. The chain links TRBV13 to TRBJ2-1; 10 bases fit TRBD2. Germline values: CDR1 PRHDT, CDR2 FYEKMQ (reference sequence). This CDR3 has 17 residues. The V gene end was trimmed by 5 bases and the J gene end by 7 bases; junction bases not matched to a gene: 14.

This clone was observed a single time. The J gene is TRBJ2-7, the V gene TRBV21-1; the table's D call TRBD2 went unverified against the DNA. TRBV21-1 has pseudogene status. The CDR3 is 17 amino acids. The chain's CDR3 is CASSKGGLAGPPYEQYF. CDR3 bases: TGTGCCAGCAGCAAAGGAGGACTAGCGGGACCACCGTACGAGCAGTACTTC.

The genes are TRBV7-9 and TRBJ1-1; 9 positions match TRBD1. CDR1 and CDR2 (germline): SEHNR, FQNEAQ (reference sequence). CDR3 length equals 15 residues. The V segment lost 5 bases and the J segment 1 base; nucleotides outside the gene matches: 5. CDR3 loop: CASSANRGPNTEAFF. CDR3 bases: TGTGCCAGCAGCGCCAACAGGGGGCCGAACACTGAAGCTTTCTTT.

The genes are TRBV13 and TRBJ2-7, with D perhaps matching TRBD1 (5 bases). Trimming left V 2 bases short and J 6 bases short, with 8 bases between. CDR3 length: 12 residues. Germline V CDR1 and CDR2: PRHDT, FYEKMQ (reference sequence). The CDR3: CASSLMGPEQYF. CDR3 sequence (DNA): TGTGCCAGCAGCTTAATGGGGCCCGAGCAGTACTTC.

The chain employs TRBV11-1 and TRBJ2-7; 8 positions match TRBD1. This CDR3 comprises 15 residues. Germline V gives CDR1 SGHAT, CDR2 FQDESV (reference sequence). The ends lost 2 bases at V and 2 bases at J; junction bases unmatched: 5. The CDR3 region has the DNA TGTGCCAGCAGCTTACCCGGGACAGGTACCTACGAGCAGTACTTC. Its translation: CASSLPGTGTYEQYF.

The rearrangement links TRBV5-1 to TRBJ2-1, with unresolved D. CDR3 length: 13 amino acids. Germline assignment: CDR1 SGHRS and CDR2 YFSETQ. The V and J ends lost 0 bases and 4 bases respectively, with 5 bases between them. CDR3 sequence reads: CASSLGLYNEQFF. CDR3 in DNA: TGCGCCAGCAGCTTGGGGCTTTACAATGAGCAGTTCTTC.

The chain recombines TRBV15 with TRBJ2-7; 8 bases are a match to TRBD1. Germline V gene sequence: CDR1 LNHNV, CDR2 YYDKDF (reference sequence). The CDR3 is 15 residues long. V shed 5 bases and J 3 bases; nucleotides not matched to a gene: 9. The CDR3 nucleotides are TGTGCCACCAGCCCTCAGGGGGCCGTCAACTACGAGCAGTACTTC. Its protein product is CATSPQGAVNYEQYF.

A single count supports this clone. The chain recombines TRBV5-6 with TRBJ2-4, with 9 bases lining up with TRBD1. V gave up 4 bases and J gave up 1 base; unmatched junction bases: 9. This CDR3 region has 17 residues. Looked up from germline, CDR1 is SGHDT and CDR2 is YYEEEE. The CDR3 is CASSEQGAYQAKNIQYF. Written as DNA, the CDR3 is TGTGCCAGCAGCGAACAGGGGGCGTATCAGGCCAAAAACATTCAGTACTTC.

This clone was counted a few times. The chain recombines TRBV6-4 with TRBJ1-1; D unclear. Per germline, CDR1 MRHNA and CDR2 SNTAGT. Trimming stripped 7 bases from V and 4 bases from J, with 4 bases between. CDR3 length: 10 residues. CDR3 coding DNA: TGTGCCAGCATCGGCACTGAAGCTTTCTTT. Translated, it gives CASIGTEAFF.

This clone has more than one count but fewer than ten. The rearrangement links TRBV7-2 to TRBJ2-7; the match to TRBD2 covers 9 bases. The CDR3 consists of 15 residues. CDR1 is SGHTA, CDR2 FQGNSA, per germline. V lost 1 base to trimming and J lost 7 bases; unmatched junction nucleotides: 8. The CDR3 sequence: CASSLGGAGGGEQYF. The CDR3 DNA reads as TGTGCCAGCAGCTTAGGTGGTGCGGGGGGGGGTGAGCAGTACTTC.

The V call is TRBV19, the J call TRBJ2-2, with 7 bases identical to TRBD1. The trim removed 5 bases at V and 2 bases at J, leaving 11 bases unmatched. The length of the CDR3 is 17 residues. Looked up from germline, CDR1 is LNHDA and CDR2 is SQIVND (reference sequence). CDR3 DNA: TGTGCCAGTAGTGCGAATAGGGGGCGCCGAAACACCGGGGAGCTGTTTTTT. This gives the protein CASSANRGRRNTGELFF.